This is a list of T cell receptor beta chains from one sample in a study of regulatory T cells in long-lasting Graves disease. MiXCR, run by TCRdb on the multiplex PCR reads, gives a single entry per CDR3 protein. The sample lists about 500,000 distinct CDR3 sequences, around 15% seen once, with 10% to 15% in the top ten. Separately, the same data were catalogued under a study of T cells in Graves' hyperthyroidism and ophthalmopathy.

Sequencing used peripheral blood mononuclear cells (PBMCs), obtained at new diagnosis, from a patient treated with antithyroid drugs. The receptor set was obtained from a man aged 35-49 years with Graves disease. Each CDR3 is given with its conserved first and last residue. D genes are given only for firm matches. The size entry is marked missing in some rows and otherwise reads once, few, many or a size class.

clone size: many
J gene: TRBJ2-1
V gene: TRBV19
D gene: -
CDR3 DNA: TGTGCCAGTAGTCCGTATCGGGGGAGCTCCTACAATGAGCAGTTCTTC
CDR3 protein: CASSPYRGSSYNEQFF

clone size: many
J gene: TRBJ2-7
V gene: TRBV2
D gene: -
CDR3 DNA: TGTGCCAGCAGTGAAGAGCACGAGCAGTACTTC
CDR3 protein: CASSEEHEQYF

clone size: -
J gene: TRBJ1-5
V gene: TRBV3-1
D gene: -
CDR3 DNA: TGTGCCAGCAGCCGAGGACCGTATAGCAATCAGCCCCAGCATTTT
CDR3 protein: CASSRGPYSNQPQHF

clone size: many
J gene: TRBJ1-1
V gene: TRBV3-1
D gene: -
CDR3 DNA: TGTGCCAGCAGCCAAGGCTTGGAGGACACTGAAGCTTTCTTT
CDR3 protein: CASSQGLEDTEAFF

clone size: many
J gene: TRBJ2-3
V gene: TRBV5-6
D gene: TRBD2
CDR3 DNA: TGTGCCAGCAGCTTCCTAGCGGGAAGTCCAGATACGCAGTATTTT
CDR3 protein: CASSFLAGSPDTQYF

clone size: many
J gene: TRBJ2-5
V gene: TRBV20-1
D gene: TRBD1
CDR3 DNA: TGCAGTGCCGTGGACAGGCACGGGTACCAAGAGACCCAGTACTTC
CDR3 protein: CSAVDRHGYQETQYF

clone size: few
J gene: TRBJ2-1
V gene: TRBV7-8
D gene: -
CDR3 DNA: TGTGCCAGCAGTCTGGGGGTACTAGCATTCTACAATGAGCAGTTCTTC
CDR3 protein: CASSLGVLAFYNEQFF

clone size: many
J gene: TRBJ2-7
V gene: TRBV5-1
D gene: TRBD2
CDR3 DNA: TGCGCCAGCAGCCAGGCCGGGACTAGCGGCTACGAGCAGTACTTC
CDR3 protein: CASSQAGTSGYEQYF

clone size: -
J gene: TRBJ2-5
V gene: TRBV29-1
D gene: -
CDR3 DNA: TGCAGCGGTGCCGTGGGAAGAGAGACCCAGTACTTC
CDR3 protein: CSGAVGRETQYF

clone size: many
J gene: TRBJ1-1
V gene: TRBV5-1
D gene: TRBD1
CDR3 DNA: TGCGCCAGCAGCGGAGGGACAGGAGTGAACACTGAAGCTTTCTTT
CDR3 protein: CASSGGTGVNTEAFF

clone size: many
J gene: TRBJ1-2
V gene: TRBV18
D gene: -
CDR3 DNA: TGTGCCAGCTCACTACTCAACAGGGATAGTGGCTACACCTTC
CDR3 protein: CASSLLNRDSGYTF

clone size: -
J gene: TRBJ2-1
V gene: TRBV6-2/TRBV6-3
D gene: -
CDR3 DNA: TGTGCCAGCAGCTATTCAAGCCATGAGCAGTTCTTC
CDR3 protein: CASSYSSHEQFF

clone size: many
J gene: TRBJ2-7
V gene: TRBV5-1
D gene: TRBD1
CDR3 DNA: TGTGCCAGCAGCGTAACCGGGACAGGGACCTACGAGCAGTACTTC
CDR3 protein: CASSVTGTGTYEQYF

clone size: -
J gene: TRBJ2-1
V gene: TRBV15
D gene: TRBD2
CDR3 DNA: TGTGCCACCAGCAGGGCGACTAGCGGTGACAATGAGCAGTTCTTC
CDR3 protein: CATSRATSGDNEQFF

clone size: -
J gene: TRBJ2-7
V gene: TRBV5-1
D gene: TRBD1
CDR3 DNA: TGCGCCAGCAGAGAGACAGGGGGCGGCTACGAGCAGTACTTC
CDR3 protein: CASRETGGGYEQYF

clone size: many
J gene: TRBJ1-2
V gene: TRBV24-1
D gene: TRBD1
CDR3 DNA: TGTGCCACCAGTGATCCAACAGGGGATGGCGGTGGCTACACCTTC
CDR3 protein: CATSDPTGDGGGYTF

clone size: -
J gene: TRBJ2-7
V gene: TRBV19
D gene: -
CDR3 DNA: TGTGCCAGTAGTGTACGACCCTACGAGCAGTACTTC
CDR3 protein: CASSVRPYEQYF

clone size: -
J gene: TRBJ2-5
V gene: TRBV7-9
D gene: -
CDR3 DNA: TGTGCCAGCATGGAACAGGTACAAGAGACCCAGTACTTC
CDR3 protein: CASMEQVQETQYF

clone size: many
J gene: TRBJ2-1
V gene: TRBV6-1
D gene: TRBD1
CDR3 DNA: TGTGCCAGCAGCGAAAAACCGACAGGGTCCAATGAGCAGTTCTTC
CDR3 protein: CASSEKPTGSNEQFF

clone size: few
J gene: TRBJ2-1
V gene: TRBV12-3/TRBV12-4
D gene: TRBD1
CDR3 DNA: TGTGCCAGCAGACATACAGGGGGCAGGAGGAACAATGAGCAGTTCTTC
CDR3 protein: CASRHTGGRRNNEQFF

clone size: many
J gene: TRBJ2-5
V gene: TRBV28
D gene: TRBD2
CDR3 DNA: TGTGCCACCCGGGCTAGCGGGTTTACTGAGACCCAGTACTTC
CDR3 protein: CATRASGFTETQYF

clone size: -
J gene: TRBJ1-1
V gene: TRBV9
D gene: -
CDR3 DNA: TGTGCCAGCAGCGTAGTAATGGGGGACACTGAAGCTTTCTTT
CDR3 protein: CASSVVMGDTEAFF

clone size: many
J gene: TRBJ2-3
V gene: TRBV20-1
D gene: -
CDR3 DNA: TGCAGTGCTAGAGATCAGCGGACTAGCACAGATACGCAGTATTTT
CDR3 protein: CSARDQRTSTDTQYF

clone size: few
J gene: TRBJ1-2
V gene: TRBV11-2
D gene: -
CDR3 DNA: TGTGCCAGCAGCCCCTCTCGCTTATCGGCAGGGCGGGATGGCTACACCTTC
CDR3 protein: CASSPSRLSAGRDGYTF

clone size: few
J gene: TRBJ2-1
V gene: TRBV6-2/TRBV6-3
D gene: TRBD2
CDR3 DNA: TGTGCCAGCAGTTCGCCCCGGACTAGCGGGAGCTACAATGAGCAGTTCTTC
CDR3 protein: CASSSPRTSGSYNEQFF

clone size: many
J gene: TRBJ2-7
V gene: TRBV6-2/TRBV6-3
D gene: TRBD2
CDR3 DNA: TGTGCCAGCAGTTACTCGACTAGCGGGAGTAGCTCCTACGAGCAGTACTTC
CDR3 protein: CASSYSTSGSSSYEQYF

clone size: few
J gene: TRBJ2-3
V gene: TRBV28
D gene: -
CDR3 DNA: TGTGCCAGCAGTTGGGGGATTCAGTCAACAGATACGCAGTATTTT
CDR3 protein: CASSWGIQSTDTQYF

clone size: -
J gene: TRBJ2-1
V gene: TRBV24-1
D gene: -
CDR3 DNA: TGTGCCACCAGTGATTGGCGCAATGAGCAGTTCTTC
CDR3 protein: CATSDWRNEQFF

clone size: many
J gene: TRBJ2-7
V gene: TRBV28
D gene: -
CDR3 DNA: TGTGCCAGCAGTACACCGGGACTGGCTACCTACGAGCAGTACTTC
CDR3 protein: CASSTPGLATYEQYF

clone size: many
J gene: TRBJ2-7
V gene: TRBV19
D gene: -
CDR3 DNA: TGTGCCAGTAGGAGACATGGGTCGGATTCCGAGCAGTACTTC
CDR3 protein: CASRRHGSDSEQYF

clone size: many
J gene: TRBJ1-1
V gene: TRBV6-1
D gene: -
CDR3 DNA: TGTGCCAGCAGTGAACAGGCGACTCGGGCTTTCTTT
CDR3 protein: CASSEQATRAFF

clone size: -
J gene: TRBJ2-7
V gene: TRBV7-9
D gene: TRBD1
CDR3 DNA: TGTGCCAGCAGCTTAGTGACAGGGTTGTCCTACGAGCAGTACTTC
CDR3 protein: CASSLVTGLSYEQYF

clone size: many
J gene: TRBJ2-7
V gene: TRBV5-1
D gene: TRBD2
CDR3 DNA: TGTGCCAGCAGCTTGGCTTCAAGGGGAGGGAGCGGGGGCTCCTACGAGCAGTACTTC
CDR3 protein: CASSLASRGGSGGSYEQYF

clone size: many
J gene: TRBJ2-7
V gene: TRBV7-8
D gene: -
CDR3 DNA: TGTGCCAGCAGCCATGGACAGAGCGGGCAGTACTTC
CDR3 protein: CASSHGQSGQYF